This passage covers 15 T cell receptor beta chains from one sample sequenced in a study of shared clonotypes between healthy human individuals. Profiled with immunoSEQ multiplex PCR; TCRdb holds only in-frame clones, not every one. The table records roughly 680,000 clones, just under 75% of them present only once. Source material: memory CD4+ T cells sorted from blood. Subset specified: CD45RA-negative fraction. Source of these receptors: a woman aged 30 to 39 in good health.

V and J are TRBV28 and TRBJ1-5; maybe TRBD1 (6 bases). Germline CDR1 reads MDHEN; CDR2 reads SYDVKM. Trimming shortened V by 6 bases and J by 6 bases, and 18 bases separated the two germline ends. The CDR3 totals 15 residues. The CDR3 loop reads CASSSMWGRAQPQHF. CDR3 nucleotides: TGTGCCAGCAGCTCCATGTGGGGGCGGGCTCAGCCCCAGCATTTT.

The chain joins TRBV25-1 to TRBJ1-1, with 8 bases fitting TRBD1. V dropped 5 bases and J dropped 3; count of bases not matched to a gene: 2. CDR1 and CDR2 (germline): MGHDK, SYGVNS. This CDR3 is built from 13 residues. DNA of the CDR3: TGTGCCAGCAGTCGACAGGGGTACACTGAAGCTTTCTTT. This sequence encodes CASSRQGYTEAFF.

This clone came up many times. The J gene is TRBJ1-3, the V gene TRBV29-1; a weak D match, TRBD1 (6 bases). Germline V gene lookup returns CDR1 SQVTM and CDR2 ANQGSEA. Trimming removed 7 bases from V and 0 bases from J, with 19 bases in between. The CDR3 runs 16 residues. The CDR3 DNA is TGCAGCGCCGTACCCGTGAGGGACAACTCTGGAAACACCATATATTTT. It yields the protein CSAVPVRDNSGNTIYF.

The J gene is TRBJ2-3, the V gene TRBV19, with 8 bases lining up with TRBD1. This CDR3 contains 15 residues. The trim removed 4 bases at V and 2 bases at J, leaving 5 bases unmatched. Germline assignment: CDR1 LNHDA and CDR2 SQIVND (reference sequence). In nucleotides, the CDR3 is TGTGCCAGTAGTAGACGACAGGGGATCACAGATACGCAGTATTTT. Protein sequence: CASSRRQGITDTQYF.

This chain uses TRBV11-2 with TRBJ1-1; 7 nucleotides agree with TRBD1. V trimming: 4 bases; J trimming: 0 bases; junction bases outside the gene matches: 8. CDR1 is SGHAT and CDR2 is FQNNGV in the germline V gene. The CDR3 has 16 amino acids. The CDR3 DNA reads TGTGCCAGCAGCTGGTGGGGGGGACAGATGAACACTGAAGCTTTCTTT. The encoded protein is CASSWWGGQMNTEAFF.

The genes are TRBV14 and TRBJ1-2; maybe TRBD1 (6 bases). Germline loops: CDR1 SGHDN, CDR2 FVKESK. CDR3 length equals 17 residues. V was shortened by 3 bases and J by 1 base, with 18 bases between the two germline ends. The CDR3: CASSHGQLVGFNYGYTF. The CDR3 DNA reads as TGTGCCAGCAGCCACGGACAGTTAGTCGGGTTTAACTATGGCTACACCTTC.

This clone was counted only a few times. The V call is TRBV4-1, the J call TRBJ2-5, with TRBD2 matching 9 bases. V lost 3 bases and J lost 2; bases outside the gene matches: 10. Germline CDR1 MGHRA, CDR2 YSYEKL. The CDR3 runs to 17 residues. The CDR3 coding sequence is TGCGCCAGCAGCCAGTACTCTAGCGGGGAATTTCAAGAGACCCAGTACTTC. Encoded protein: CASSQYSSGEFQETQYF.

The chain has TRBV5-1 and TRBJ2-5; TRBD1 might be the D (6 bases). The V gene's germline CDR1 is SGHRS and CDR2 YFSETQ. The CDR3 has 14 residues. Trimming shortened V by 4 bases and J by 5 bases, and 15 bases separated the two germline ends. CDR3 nucleotide sequence: TGCGCCAGCAGCCTGCCAGGGGCAGGGGAGACCCAGTACTTC. Translation gives CASSLPGAGETQYF.

This clone was counted between two and nine times. This sequence joins TRBV2 and TRBJ2-1; 8 bases map to TRBD1. CDR3 length: 13 residues. V lost 4 bases, J lost 10 bases, and 6 bases stayed unmatched. Germline V CDR1 and CDR2: SNHLY, FYNNEI. The CDR3 reads CASSVQGAEEQFF. As DNA, the CDR3 is TGTGCCAGCAGTGTCCAGGGGGCGGAAGAGCAGTTCTTC.

About this clone itself: A read error likely explains this, since a far larger clone differs by one base. Other nucleotide sequences in the sample specify the same CDR3. In DNA, the CDR3 is TGTGCCAGCAGCGCGCCTAGCACAGATACGCAGTATTTT. Amino acid sequence: CASSAPSTDTQYF. V is TRBV11-2 and J is TRBJ2-3; D remains unclear. The CDR3 sequence is 13 residues long. Germline CDR1 and CDR2: SGHAT and FQNNGV. V lost 5 bases and J 0 bases, leaving 6 bases between the germline ends. The variable domain in full, with the rest retrieved from reference TRBV11-2 and TRBJ2-3, is EAGVAQSPRYKIIEKRQSVAFWCNPISGHATLYWYQQILGQGPKLLIQFQNNGVVDDSQLPKDRFSAERLKGVDSTLKIQPAKLEDSAVYLCASSAPSTDTQYFGPGTRLTVL.

Of note for this clone: A much larger clone differs by one base, so this may be a read error. The chain has TRBV5-4 and TRBJ1-1; no firm D call. The CDR3 runs 13 residues. V lost 0 bases to trimming and J lost 1 base, with 4 bases between them. The germline CDR1 and CDR2 sequences are SGHNT and YYREEE (reference sequence). DNA for the CDR3: TGTGCCAGCAGCTTGGACACGAACACTGAAGCTTTCTTT. It is translated as CASSLDTNTEAFF.

The chain carries TRBV7-8 and TRBJ2-7; D not resolved. CDR3 length: 11 amino acids. Trimming stripped 5 bases from V and 0 bases from J, with 2 bases between. Germline loops: CDR1 SGHVS, CDR2 FQNEAQ. The CDR3 nucleotides read TGTGCCAGCAGCAACTCCTACGAGCAGTACTTC. Amino acid sequence: CASSNSYEQYF.

Turning to this clone: This CDR3 is also generated by other DNA sequences in the sample. The chain links TRBV28 to TRBJ1-2, with no clear D. Germline V lookup: CDR1 MDHEN, CDR2 SYDVKM. This CDR3 is 13 amino acids long. V lost 4 bases and J 4 bases, leaving 10 bases between the germline ends. As DNA, the CDR3 is TGTGCCAGCAGTTATCCAGGCATCTATGGCTACACCTTC. Encoded protein: CASSYPGIYGYTF.

CDR3 bases: TGTGCCAGCAGTATCGTAACTAGCGGCTCCTACGAGCAGTACTTC. It codes for CASSIVTSGSYEQYF. The J gene is TRBJ2-7, the V gene TRBV28; 8 bases align to TRBD2. Germline loops: CDR1 MDHEN, CDR2 SYDVKM. V trimming: 5 bases; J trimming: 0 bases; junction bases outside the gene matches: 6. This CDR3 contains 15 residues.

This chain uses TRBV11-3 with TRBJ2-4; D might be TRBD1 (6 bases). This CDR3 is built from 15 residues. Deletions cut 5 bases from V and 3 bases from J, with 14 bases between. In germline, CDR1 is SGHNT, CDR2 YENEEA. The CDR3 reads CASSQDRRRKNIQYF. CDR3 in DNA: TGTGCCAGCAGCCAGGACAGAAGACGCAAAAACATTCAGTACTTC.